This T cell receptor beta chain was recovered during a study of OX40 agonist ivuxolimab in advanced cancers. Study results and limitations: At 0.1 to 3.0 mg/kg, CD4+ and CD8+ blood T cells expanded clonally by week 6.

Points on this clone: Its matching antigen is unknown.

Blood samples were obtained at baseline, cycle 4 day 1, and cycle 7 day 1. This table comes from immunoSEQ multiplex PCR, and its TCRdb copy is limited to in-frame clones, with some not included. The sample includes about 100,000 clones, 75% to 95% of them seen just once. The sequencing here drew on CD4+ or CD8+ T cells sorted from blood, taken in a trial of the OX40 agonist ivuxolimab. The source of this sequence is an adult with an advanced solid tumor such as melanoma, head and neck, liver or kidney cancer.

The CDR3: CASSMMDVTEKLFF. The DNA for the CDR3 is TGTGCCAGCAGTATGATGGACGTAACGGAAAAACTGTTTTTT. V gene TRBV28 combines with J gene TRBJ1-4; D ambiguous. Germline values: CDR1 MDHEN, CDR2 SYDVKM. V shed 5 bases and J shed 8 bases, with 15 bases lying between them. The CDR3 has 14 amino acids.